A single sample gave rise to the 18 T cell receptor beta chains below, sequenced in a study of blood T cell repertoires in COVID-19 (TCRdb year 2020). The receptor library was made with the immunoSEQ multiplex PCR assay. Sourced from immuneACCESS, this table was stored by TCRdb with only in-frame sequences that have V and J called. A share of the clones is absent; for the studies checked, an unresolved V gene accounts for under half, and the remainder has no known explanation. The sample table lists about 480,000 clones, roughly 88% of them with a count of one. The ten largest clonotypes hold less than 2% of the sample. The sequenced sample consisted of PBMCs or T cells enriched from blood (not recorded which). The origin of the receptors is a woman aged 40 to 50 who had recovered from COVID-19.

Here the CDR3 DNA reads TGTGCCAGCAGCCAAGATTGGCAGGTTGGCATTCAGTACTTC. This gives the protein CASSQDWQVGIQYF. The chain couples TRBV3-1 (or the pseudogene TRBV3-2) to TRBJ2-4; D unclear. The CDR3 has 14 amino acids. V was clipped by 0 bases and J by 9 bases, with 12 bases between them. Germline values: CDR1 LGHDT, CDR2 YNNKEL (reference sequence).

The chain joins TRBV19 to TRBJ1-5, with no clear D. CDR1 and CDR2 (germline): LNHDA, SQIVND (reference sequence). The V end lost 3 bases, the J end lost 4 bases, and 10 bases lay between the germline ends. CDR3 length equals 14 residues. This CDR3 is CASSIITPNQPQHF. The CDR3 DNA reads TGTGCCAGTAGTATTATCACACCTAATCAGCCCCAGCATTTT. Together with reference TRBV19 and TRBJ1-5, the CDR3 gives the full variable domain: DGGITQSPKYLFRKEGQNVTLSCEQNLNHDAMYWYRQDPGQGLRLIYYSQIVNDFQKGDIAEGYSVSREKKESFPLTVTSAQKNPTAFYLCASSIITPNQPQHFGDGTRLSIL.

This clone was recorded only once. CDR3 in DNA: TGCGCCAGCAGTGACCTCCGGGACAGGGGTACCTACGAGCAGTACTTC. It specifies CASSDLRDRGTYEQYF. The chain joins TRBV10-2 to TRBJ2-7; 10 positions match TRBD1. The V gene end was trimmed by 3 bases and the J gene end by 2 bases; junction bases not matched to a gene: 7. The CDR3 runs 16 residues. Germline loops: CDR1 WSHSY, CDR2 SAAADI.

The chain couples TRBV5-4 to TRBJ2-5; TRBD2 aligns across 8 bases. With 1 base clipped from V and 2 bases from J, the junction kept 1 base outside the gene matches. Germline V lookup: CDR1 SGHNT, CDR2 YYREEE (reference sequence). The CDR3 runs 14 residues. CDR3: CASSLRGGQETQYF. The DNA for the CDR3 is TGTGCCAGCAGCTTGCGGGGGGGACAAGAGACCCAGTACTTC.

This clone was detected only a few times. The chain recombines TRBV11-1 with TRBJ1-5; D unclear. Trimming pared 1 base from V and 0 bases from J, leaving 7 bases between. Germline CDR1 is SGHAT and CDR2 is FQDESV (reference sequence). The CDR3 is 15 residues long. The CDR3 here is CASSLGRGSNQPQHF. The CDR3 DNA reads as TGTGCCAGCAGCTTAGGCCGGGGTAGCAATCAGCCCCAGCATTTT.

The CDR3 bases are TGTGCCAGTATAGACAGGGCCAAAAACATTCAGTACTTC. Residues: CASIDRAKNIQYF. V usage is TRBV27 and J usage is TRBJ2-4; D might be TRBD1 (6 bases). The CDR3 is 13 residues long. Trimming pared 9 bases from V and 1 base from J, leaving 10 bases between. Germline assignment: CDR1 MNHEY and CDR2 SMNVEV (reference sequence).

The chain couples TRBV5-1 to TRBJ2-3, with 7 bases aligning to TRBD2. The CDR3 sequence is 14 residues long. V lost 4 bases to trimming and J lost 2 bases; unmatched junction nucleotides: 4. Germline-derived CDR1 and CDR2 are SGHRS and YFSETQ. DNA for the CDR3: TGCGCCAGCAGCCCGAGGGACTACACAGATACGCAGTATTTT. Translated: CASSPRDYTDTQYF.

The chain employs TRBV24-1 and TRBJ1-2; tentatively, D is TRBD1 (6 bases). This CDR3 spans 15 amino acids. V gave up 2 bases and J gave up 7 bases, with 16 bases separating them. Germline V lookup: CDR1 KGHDR, CDR2 SFDVKD. The CDR3 DNA reads TGTGCCACCAGTGATTCCCGACGGGGGGCTGGTGGCTACACCTTC. Its translation: CATSDSRRGAGGYTF.

The CDR3 DNA reads as TGTGCCAGCCCTATTAGCTCCTATAATTCACCCCTCCACTTT. Translating gives CASPISSYNSPLHF. This sequence joins TRBV7-9 and TRBJ1-6, with no clear D. The CDR3 sequence is 14 residues long. Germline V gene sequence: CDR1 SEHNR, CDR2 FQNEAQ (reference sequence). Trimming stripped 8 bases from V and 0 bases from J, with 8 bases between.

The chain recombines TRBV2 with TRBJ2-7, with 8 bases matching TRBD1. J was trimmed by 0 bases and V by 6 bases; bases with no gene match: 4. CDR3 size: 14 residues. CDR1 and CDR2 (germline): SNHLY, FYNNEI. DNA for the CDR3: TGTGCCAGCAGGGACAGGGATAGCTCCTACGAGCAGTACTTC. It specifies CASRDRDSSYEQYF.

V is TRBV9 and J is TRBJ1-2; no firm D call. The CDR3 is made up of 15 amino acids. CDR1 SGDLS and CDR2 YYNGEE come from the germline V gene. V lost 4 bases, J lost 0 bases, and 13 bases lay in between. This chain's CDR3 is CASSLGWAPNYGYTF. CDR3 sequence (DNA): TGTGCCAGCAGCCTAGGGTGGGCGCCTAACTATGGCTACACCTTC.

V is TRBV5-6 and J is TRBJ1-5; D remains ambiguous. Germline CDR1 reads SGHDT; CDR2 reads YYEEEE. CDR3 length: 15 residues. Deletions cut 3 bases from V and 4 bases from J, with 14 bases between. The CDR3 DNA is TGTGCCAGCAGCTCGTTCCTGGGCCCGAATCAGCCCCAGCATTTT. Its protein product is CASSSFLGPNQPQHF.

The V and J genes are TRBV28 and TRBJ1-3, with D maybe TRBD1 (5 bases). CDR3 length equals 14 residues. The ends were cut back, 3 bases at V and 2 bases at J, with 8 bases in the middle. The germline V gene has CDR1 MDHEN and CDR2 SYDVKM. This chain's CDR3 is CASSFRDPGNTIYF. CDR3 in DNA: TGTGCCAGCAGTTTCAGGGATCCTGGAAACACCATATATTTT.

The V and J genes are TRBV5-6 and TRBJ2-7; 8 positions agree with TRBD1. CDR1 is SGHDT, CDR2 YYEEEE, per germline. The CDR3 runs to 16 residues. Losses at the gene ends were 4 bases for V and 2 bases for J; bases not matched to a gene: 11. The CDR3 loop is CASSVPGQGSTYEQYF. For the CDR3, the DNA is TGTGCCAGCAGCGTCCCTGGACAGGGAAGTACCTACGAGCAGTACTTC.

The chain has TRBV5-1 and TRBJ1-3, with 7 nucleotides matching TRBD1. Germline loops: CDR1 SGHRS, CDR2 YFSETQ. V lost 2 bases, J lost 4 bases, and 6 bases stayed unmatched. The CDR3 runs to 15 residues. The CDR3 nucleotides read TGCGCCAGCAGCTTAGACAGGGTACAAGGAAACACCATATATTTT. Translating gives CASSLDRVQGNTIYF.

This clone was detected only once. This chain connects TRBV30 to TRBJ1-4; D remains unclear. The V end lost 3 bases, the J end lost 5 bases, and 10 bases lay between the germline ends. This CDR3 contains 13 residues. The germline CDR1 and CDR2 sequences are GTSNPN and SVGIG (reference sequence). The CDR3 DNA is TGTGCCTGGAGCGCCTCGGGGAATGAAAAACTGTTTTTT. Protein sequence: CAWSASGNEKLFF.

This rearrangement joins TRBV19 to TRBJ1-6, with D tentatively TRBD1 (6 bases). There are 16 residues in the CDR3. Trimming removed 6 bases at V and 0 bases at J, with 12 bases between. Germline-derived CDR1 and CDR2 are LNHDA and SQIVND (reference sequence). The DNA for the CDR3 is TGTGCCAGTAGGCAGGGGACGAGCTCCTATAATTCACCCCTCCACTTT. Protein product: CASRQGTSSYNSPLHF.

This chain joins TRBV6-2 or TRBV6-3 and TRBJ2-1; tentatively, D is TRBD2 (6 bases). The V gene lost 5 bases and the J gene lost 5 bases, with 16 bases spanning the gap. The germline V gene has CDR1 MNHEY and CDR2 SVGEGT. This CDR3 is 15 amino acids long. For the CDR3, the DNA is TGTGCCAGCAGTCACCTAGCGTTGGGTGACAATGAGCAGTTCTTC. This encodes CASSHLALGDNEQFF.